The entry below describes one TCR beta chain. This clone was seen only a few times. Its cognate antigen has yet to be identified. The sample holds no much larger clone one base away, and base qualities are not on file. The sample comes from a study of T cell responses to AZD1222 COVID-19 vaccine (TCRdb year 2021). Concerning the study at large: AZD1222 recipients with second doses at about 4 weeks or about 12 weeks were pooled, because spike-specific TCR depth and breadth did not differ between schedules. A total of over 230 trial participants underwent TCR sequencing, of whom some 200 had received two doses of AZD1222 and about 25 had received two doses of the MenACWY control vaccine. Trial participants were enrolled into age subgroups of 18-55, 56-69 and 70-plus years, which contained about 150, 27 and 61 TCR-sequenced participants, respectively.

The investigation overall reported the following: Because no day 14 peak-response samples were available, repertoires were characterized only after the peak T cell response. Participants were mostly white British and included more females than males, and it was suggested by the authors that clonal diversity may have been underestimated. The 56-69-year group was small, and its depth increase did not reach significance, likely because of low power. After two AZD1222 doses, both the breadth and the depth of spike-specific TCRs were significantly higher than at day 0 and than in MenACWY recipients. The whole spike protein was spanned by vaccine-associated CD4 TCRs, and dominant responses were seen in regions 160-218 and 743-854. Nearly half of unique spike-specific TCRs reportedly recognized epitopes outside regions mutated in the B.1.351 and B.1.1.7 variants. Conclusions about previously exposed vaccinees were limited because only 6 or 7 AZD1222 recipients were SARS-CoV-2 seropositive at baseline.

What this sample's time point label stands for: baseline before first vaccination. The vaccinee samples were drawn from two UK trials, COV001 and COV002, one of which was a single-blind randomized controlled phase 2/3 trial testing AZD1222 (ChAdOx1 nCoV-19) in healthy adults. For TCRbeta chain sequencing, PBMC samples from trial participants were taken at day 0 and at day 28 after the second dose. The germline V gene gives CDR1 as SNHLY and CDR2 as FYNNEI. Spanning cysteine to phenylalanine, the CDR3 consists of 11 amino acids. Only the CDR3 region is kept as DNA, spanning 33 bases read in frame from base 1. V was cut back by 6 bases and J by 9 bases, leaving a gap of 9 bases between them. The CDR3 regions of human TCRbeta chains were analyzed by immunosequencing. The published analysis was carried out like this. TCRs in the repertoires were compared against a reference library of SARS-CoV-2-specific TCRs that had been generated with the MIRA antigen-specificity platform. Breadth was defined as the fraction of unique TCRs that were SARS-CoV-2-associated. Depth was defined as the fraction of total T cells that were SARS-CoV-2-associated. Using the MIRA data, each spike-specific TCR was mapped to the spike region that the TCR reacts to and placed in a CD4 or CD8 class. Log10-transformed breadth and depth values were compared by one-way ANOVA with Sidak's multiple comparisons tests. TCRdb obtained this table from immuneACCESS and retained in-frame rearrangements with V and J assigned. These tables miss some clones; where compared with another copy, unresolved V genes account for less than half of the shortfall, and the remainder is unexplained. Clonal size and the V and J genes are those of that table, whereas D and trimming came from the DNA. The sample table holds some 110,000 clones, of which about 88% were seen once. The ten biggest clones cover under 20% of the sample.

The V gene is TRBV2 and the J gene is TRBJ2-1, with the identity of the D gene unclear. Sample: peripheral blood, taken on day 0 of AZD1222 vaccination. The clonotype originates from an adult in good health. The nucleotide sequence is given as TGTGCCAGCAGGACGTATGGTGAGCAGTTCTTC. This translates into CASRTYGEQFF.